This T cell receptor (beta chain) came from a study of blood T cell repertoires in COVID-19. Study background: Donors in the United States, Italy and Spain gave samples during acute or convalescent COVID-19.

Method: immunoSEQ multiplex PCR; TCRdb's copy keeps in-frame clones and lacks some. The table records under 200,000 clones, about four fifths of them present only once. CDR3 length: 12 residues. Trimming shortened V by 6 bases and J by 0 bases, and 7 bases separated the two germline ends. Per germline, CDR1 SGHRS and CDR2 YFSETQ. This clone turned up a few times. The source material was peripheral blood. The chain carries TRBV5-1 and TRBJ2-7, with D unresolved. The sequence was obtained from a human donor with acute or convalescent COVID-19. The donor label of this sample is uncertain. Here the CDR3 DNA reads TGCGCCAGCACCCGCGACTCCTACGAGCAGTACTTC. It translates to CASTRDSYEQYF.